This T cell receptor (beta chain) was captured by sequencing in a study of CD8+ T cells in alopecia areata (dated by TCRdb to 2016 to 2019). At the level of the whole study: High-throughput TCRbeta sequencing was used to examine T cell clonal expansion in alopecia areata in both the C3H/HeJ mouse model and human patients. immunoSEQ multiplex PCR using 35 Vbeta forward primers and 13 Jbeta reverse primers was used to amplify TCRbeta CDR3 regions. Human TCRbeta sequencing covered scalp tissue and sorted CD4+ and CD8+ peripheral blood T cells from patchy and totalis/universalis alopecia areata patients and healthy controls. RNA was obtained with the PAXgene miRNA kit for fixed scalp, the miRNeasy kit for PBMCs, and the RNeasy kit for mouse skin. Clonality in the scalp was compared among normal scalp (n=4), patchy alopecia areata scalp (n=8), and alopecia totalis/universalis scalp (n=8).

As concerns this clone: Its antigen remains undetermined. Base quality data are lacking; no much larger clone is found one base away.

General conclusions and limits of the study: Shared TCR sequences between patients were less evident than in mice, which may be partly attributable to HLA diversity in the patient population. Compared with normal scalp, lesional scalp had higher clonality and more expanded CD8+ clones, particularly in alopecia totalis/universalis, a pattern that suggests antigenic drive. Resident alphabeta T cells in normal human skin are also sequenced, complicating scalp TCR repertoire analysis, unlike mouse skin dominated by gammadelta T cells.

The CDR3 runs 12 amino acids, cysteine and phenylalanine included. Of all the DNA, just the CDR3 is kept, 36 bases in frame from base 1. CDR1 and CDR2 were assigned from the germline V gene as SGHVS and FNYEAQ. V loses 5 bases, J loses 6 bases, and the germline ends lie 11 bases apart. Preparation of the library involved the immunoSEQ multiplex PCR assay. For TCR sequencing, RNA was extracted from every sample and reverse transcribed into cDNA to serve as template. SuperScript III was used for first-strand cDNA synthesis, primed with a 2:1 mix of oligo-dT and random hexamers. Amplification bias was assessed with a synthetic immune receptor repertoire, and residual bias was removed computationally. The original pipeline was this. After raw reads were preprocessed to remove errors, the CDR3 was defined following IMGT conventions as running from the conserved cysteine to phenylalanine. Clonality was computed by normalizing Shannon entropy by log2 of the number of productive unique TCRs and subtracting the result from 1. Whether each scalp clone was CD4 or CD8 was inferred by checking scalp TCRbeta sequences against the CD4 and CD8 repertoires from sorted blood. In TCRdb, the immuneACCESS table is reduced to in-frame sequences with V and J assigned. These tables do not hold every clone; where another copy was compared, an unresolved V gene accounts for under half, and the others remain unexplained. V and J calls and clone size are those listed in that table; D and trimming were worked out from the DNA. In all, the sample holds 100,000 to 120,000 clones, and roughly 55% of those were seen once. Around a quarter of the sample goes to the ten largest clones.

Peripheral blood and lesional scalp punch biopsies were obtained from patients with alopecia areata. PBMCs were isolated by density centrifugation and stained for CD3, CD4 and CD8, and CD4+ and CD8+ T cells were sorted on a FACSAria. As part of a multicenter biomarker study, untreated alopecia areata patients were recruited. Blood CD8+ T cells from a few biomarker-study patients were further sorted into NKG2D-low and NKG2D-high fractions. The chain couples TRBV7-6 to TRBJ2-7; 6 matching bases give a weak D call of TRBD1. This sequence originates from a human donor with alopecia areata. Sequencing was done on a sample of NKG2D-low CD8+ T cells sorted from blood. Explained via the paper, the cell subset or site label denotes: sorted CD8+ NKG2D-low blood T cells. The bases are TGTGCCAGCAGCCCACAGGGTACCGAGCAGTACTTC. Translated, this gives CASSPQGTEQYF. Supplemented by the reference TRBV7-6 and TRBJ2-7 proteins around the CDR3, the complete variable domain is GAGVSQSPRYKVTKRGQDVALRCDPISGHVSLYWYRQALGQGPEFLTYFNYEAQQDKSGLPNDRFSAERPEGSISTLTIQRTEQRDSAMYRCASSPQGTEQYFGPGTRLTVT.